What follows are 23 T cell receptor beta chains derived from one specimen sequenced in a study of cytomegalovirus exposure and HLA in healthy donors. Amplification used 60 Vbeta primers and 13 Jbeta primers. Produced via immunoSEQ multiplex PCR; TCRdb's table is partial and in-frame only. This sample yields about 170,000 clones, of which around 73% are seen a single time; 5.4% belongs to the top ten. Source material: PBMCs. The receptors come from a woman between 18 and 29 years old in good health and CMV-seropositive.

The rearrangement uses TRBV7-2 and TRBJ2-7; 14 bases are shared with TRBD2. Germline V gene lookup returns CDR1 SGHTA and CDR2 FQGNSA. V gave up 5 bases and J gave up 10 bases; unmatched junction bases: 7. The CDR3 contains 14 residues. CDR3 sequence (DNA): TGTGCCAGCAGCCTCCGACTAGCGGGGGGGGCCCAGTACTTC. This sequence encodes CASSLRLAGGAQYF.

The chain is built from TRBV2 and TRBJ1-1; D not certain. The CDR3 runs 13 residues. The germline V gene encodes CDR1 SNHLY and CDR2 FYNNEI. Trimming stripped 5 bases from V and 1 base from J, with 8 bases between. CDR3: CASSIDKNTEAFF. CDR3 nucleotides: TGTGCCAGCAGTATCGACAAGAACACTGAAGCTTTCTTT.

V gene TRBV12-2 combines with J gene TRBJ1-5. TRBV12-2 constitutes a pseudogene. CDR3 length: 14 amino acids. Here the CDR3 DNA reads TGTGCAAGATCGGAGGGACGGAGCAATCAGCCCCAGCATTTT. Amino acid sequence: CARSEGRSNQPQHF.

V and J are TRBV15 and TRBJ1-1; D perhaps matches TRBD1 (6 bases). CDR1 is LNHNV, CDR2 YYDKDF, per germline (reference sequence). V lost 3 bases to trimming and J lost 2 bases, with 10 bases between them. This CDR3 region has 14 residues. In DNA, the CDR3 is TGTGCCACCAGCAGGAACAGGGATAACACTGAAGCTTTCTTT. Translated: CATSRNRDNTEAFF.

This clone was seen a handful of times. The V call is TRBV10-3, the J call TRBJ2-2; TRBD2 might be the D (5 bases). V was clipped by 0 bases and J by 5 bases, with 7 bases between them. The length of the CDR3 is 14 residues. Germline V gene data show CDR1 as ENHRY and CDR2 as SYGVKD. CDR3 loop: CAISESGETGELFF. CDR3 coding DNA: TGTGCCATCAGTGAGTCCGGGGAGACCGGGGAGCTGTTTTTT.

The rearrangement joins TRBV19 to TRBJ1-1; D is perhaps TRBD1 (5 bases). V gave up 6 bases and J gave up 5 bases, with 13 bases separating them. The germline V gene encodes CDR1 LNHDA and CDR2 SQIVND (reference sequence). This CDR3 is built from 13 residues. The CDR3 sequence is CASRVGPLTEAFF. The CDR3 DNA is TGTGCCAGTAGAGTGGGGCCTTTGACTGAAGCTTTCTTT.

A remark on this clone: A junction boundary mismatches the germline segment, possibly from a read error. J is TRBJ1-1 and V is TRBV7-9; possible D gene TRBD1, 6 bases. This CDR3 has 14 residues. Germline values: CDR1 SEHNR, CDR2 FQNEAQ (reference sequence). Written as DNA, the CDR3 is TGTTCCAGCAGCCCAGGGGATATGAACACTGAAGCTTTCTTT. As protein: CSSSPGDMNTEAFF. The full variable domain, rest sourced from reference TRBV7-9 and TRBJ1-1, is DTGVSQNPRHKITKRGQNVTFRCDPISEHNRLYWYRQTLGQGPEFLTYFQNEAQLEKSRLLSDRFSAERPKGSFSTLEIQRTEQGDSAMYLCSSSPGDMNTEAFFGQGTRLTVV.

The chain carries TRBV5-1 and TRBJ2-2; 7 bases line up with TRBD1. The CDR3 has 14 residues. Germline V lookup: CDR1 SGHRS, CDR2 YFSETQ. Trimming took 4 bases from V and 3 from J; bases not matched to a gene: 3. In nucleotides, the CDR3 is TGCGCCAGCAGCCCGGGACAGTACACCGGGGAGCTGTTTTTT. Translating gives CASSPGQYTGELFF.

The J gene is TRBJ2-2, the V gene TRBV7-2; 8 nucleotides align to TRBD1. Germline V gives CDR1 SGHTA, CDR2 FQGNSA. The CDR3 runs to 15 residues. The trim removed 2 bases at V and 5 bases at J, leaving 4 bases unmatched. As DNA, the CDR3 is TGTGCCAGCAGCTTAAGCACAGGGGGGACCGGGGAGCTGTTTTTT. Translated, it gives CASSLSTGGTGELFF.

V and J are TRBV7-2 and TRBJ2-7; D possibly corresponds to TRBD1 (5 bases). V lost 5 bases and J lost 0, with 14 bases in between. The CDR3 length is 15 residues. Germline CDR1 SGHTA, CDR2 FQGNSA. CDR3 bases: TGTGCCAGCAGCGGCAGGGTTGGCGCCTCCTACGAGCAGTACTTC. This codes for CASSGRVGASYEQYF.

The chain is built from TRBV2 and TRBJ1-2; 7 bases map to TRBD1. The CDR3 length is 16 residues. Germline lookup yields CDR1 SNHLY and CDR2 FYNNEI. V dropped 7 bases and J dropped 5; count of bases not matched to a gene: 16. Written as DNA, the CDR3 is TGTGCCAGCATACCCCCCGCAGAGGACAGGAAGTATGGCTACACCTTC. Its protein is CASIPPAEDRKYGYTF. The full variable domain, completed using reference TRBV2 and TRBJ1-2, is EPEVTQTPSHQVTQMGQEVILRCVPISNHLYFYWYRQILGQKVEFLVSFYNNEISEKSEIFDDQFSVERPDGSNFTLKIRSTKLEDSAMYFCASIPPAEDRKYGYTFGSGTRLTVV.

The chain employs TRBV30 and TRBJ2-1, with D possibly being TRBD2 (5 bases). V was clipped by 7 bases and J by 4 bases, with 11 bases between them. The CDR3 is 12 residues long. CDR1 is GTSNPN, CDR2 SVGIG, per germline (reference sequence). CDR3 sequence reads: CASLEGYNEQFF. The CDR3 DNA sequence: TGTGCCTCCCTAGAGGGATACAATGAGCAGTTCTTC.

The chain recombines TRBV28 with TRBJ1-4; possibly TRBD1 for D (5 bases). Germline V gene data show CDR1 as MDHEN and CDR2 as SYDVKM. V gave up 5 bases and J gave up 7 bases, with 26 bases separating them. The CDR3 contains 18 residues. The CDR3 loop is CASSEGPILPRGGEKLFF. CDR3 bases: TGTGCCAGCAGTGAAGGACCGATACTACCTAGGGGTGGTGAAAAACTGTTTTTT.

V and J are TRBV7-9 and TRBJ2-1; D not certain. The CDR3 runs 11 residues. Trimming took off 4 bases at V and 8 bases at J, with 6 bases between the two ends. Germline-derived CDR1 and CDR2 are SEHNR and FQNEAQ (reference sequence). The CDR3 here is CASSSGDEQFF. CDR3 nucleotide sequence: TGTGCCAGCAGCTCCGGAGATGAGCAGTTCTTC.

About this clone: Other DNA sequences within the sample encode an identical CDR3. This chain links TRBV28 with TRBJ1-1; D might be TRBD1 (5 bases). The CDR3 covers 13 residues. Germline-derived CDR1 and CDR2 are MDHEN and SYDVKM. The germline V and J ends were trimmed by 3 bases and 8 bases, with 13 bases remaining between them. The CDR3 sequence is CASSFSAGSEAFF. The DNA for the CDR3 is TGTGCCAGCAGTTTTTCAGCAGGGTCCGAAGCTTTCTTT.

The CDR3 spells CASSLGAGEHNEQFF. DNA for the CDR3: TGTGCCAGCAGCTTAGGAGCGGGGGAGCACAATGAGCAGTTCTTC. The V gene is TRBV7-2, the J gene TRBJ2-1; 8 bases line up with TRBD2. The germline V gene has CDR1 SGHTA and CDR2 FQGNSA. There are 15 residues in the CDR3. V gave up 1 base and J gave up 5 bases; unmatched junction bases: 4.

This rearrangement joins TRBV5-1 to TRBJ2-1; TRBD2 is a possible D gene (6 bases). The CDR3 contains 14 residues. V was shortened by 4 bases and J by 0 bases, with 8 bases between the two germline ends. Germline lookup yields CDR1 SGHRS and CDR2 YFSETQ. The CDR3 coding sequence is TGCGCCAGCAGCGGGACTGGCTCCTACAATGAGCAGTTCTTC. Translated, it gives CASSGTGSYNEQFF. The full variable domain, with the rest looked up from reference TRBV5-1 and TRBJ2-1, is KAGVTQTPRYLIKTRGQQVTLSCSPISGHRSVSWYQQTPGQGLQFLFEYFSETQRNKGNFPGRFSGRQFSNSRSEMNVSTLELGDSALYLCASSGTGSYNEQFFGPGTRLTVL.

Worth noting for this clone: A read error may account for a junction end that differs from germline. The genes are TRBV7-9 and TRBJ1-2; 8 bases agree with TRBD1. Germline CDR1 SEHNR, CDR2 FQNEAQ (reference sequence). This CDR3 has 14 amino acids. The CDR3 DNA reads TGTTCCAGCAGCCTCAACACAGGGGGTTACGGCTACACCTTC. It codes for CSSSLNTGGYGYTF.

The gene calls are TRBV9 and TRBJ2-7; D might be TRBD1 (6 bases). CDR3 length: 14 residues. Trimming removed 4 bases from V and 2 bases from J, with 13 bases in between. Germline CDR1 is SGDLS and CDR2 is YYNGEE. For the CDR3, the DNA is TGTGCCAGCAGCCCCGGGACAATTGCCTACGAGCAGTACTTC. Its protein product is CASSPGTIAYEQYF.

CDR3 protein: CAYDRGRRDTQYF. CDR3 coding DNA: TGTGCCTATGACAGGGGGCGCAGGGATACGCAGTATTTT. The rearrangement joins TRBV30 to TRBJ2-3; TRBD1 matches 10 bases. Germline trimming cut 7 bases from V and 6 bases from J; bases unmatched to any gene: 7. Per the germline V gene, CDR1 is GTSNPN and CDR2 is SVGIG (reference sequence). CDR3 size: 13 residues.

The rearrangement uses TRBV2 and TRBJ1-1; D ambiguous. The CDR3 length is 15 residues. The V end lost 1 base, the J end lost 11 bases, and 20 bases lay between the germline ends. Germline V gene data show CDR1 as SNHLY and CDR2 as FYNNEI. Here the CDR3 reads CASSEGLSGWFGAFF. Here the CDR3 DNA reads TGTGCCAGCAGTGAAGGACTTTCGGGGTGGTTCGGGGCTTTCTTT.

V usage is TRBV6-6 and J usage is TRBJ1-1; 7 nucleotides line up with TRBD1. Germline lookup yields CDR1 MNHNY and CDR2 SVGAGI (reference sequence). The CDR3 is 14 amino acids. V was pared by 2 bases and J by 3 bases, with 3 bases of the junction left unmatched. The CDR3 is CASSYAGQDTEAFF. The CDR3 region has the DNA TGTGCCAGCAGTTACGCCGGACAGGACACTGAAGCTTTCTTT.

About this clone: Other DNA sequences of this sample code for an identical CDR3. The CDR3, as DNA: TGTGCCAGTAGTATGGCGGACAGTAATCAGCCCCAGCATTTT. Residues: CASSMADSNQPQHF. The chain couples TRBV19 to TRBJ1-5, with D perhaps matching TRBD1 (6 bases). V was pared by 3 bases and J by 4 bases, with 10 bases between. The germline gives CDR1 LNHDA, CDR2 SQIVND (reference sequence). This CDR3 region has 14 residues. Filled out from reference TRBV19 and TRBJ1-5, the complete variable domain reads DGGITQSPKYLFRKEGQNVTLSCEQNLNHDAMYWYRQDPGQGLRLIYYSQIVNDFQKGDIAEGYSVSREKKESFPLTVTSAQKNPTAFYLCASSMADSNQPQHFGDGTRLSIL.